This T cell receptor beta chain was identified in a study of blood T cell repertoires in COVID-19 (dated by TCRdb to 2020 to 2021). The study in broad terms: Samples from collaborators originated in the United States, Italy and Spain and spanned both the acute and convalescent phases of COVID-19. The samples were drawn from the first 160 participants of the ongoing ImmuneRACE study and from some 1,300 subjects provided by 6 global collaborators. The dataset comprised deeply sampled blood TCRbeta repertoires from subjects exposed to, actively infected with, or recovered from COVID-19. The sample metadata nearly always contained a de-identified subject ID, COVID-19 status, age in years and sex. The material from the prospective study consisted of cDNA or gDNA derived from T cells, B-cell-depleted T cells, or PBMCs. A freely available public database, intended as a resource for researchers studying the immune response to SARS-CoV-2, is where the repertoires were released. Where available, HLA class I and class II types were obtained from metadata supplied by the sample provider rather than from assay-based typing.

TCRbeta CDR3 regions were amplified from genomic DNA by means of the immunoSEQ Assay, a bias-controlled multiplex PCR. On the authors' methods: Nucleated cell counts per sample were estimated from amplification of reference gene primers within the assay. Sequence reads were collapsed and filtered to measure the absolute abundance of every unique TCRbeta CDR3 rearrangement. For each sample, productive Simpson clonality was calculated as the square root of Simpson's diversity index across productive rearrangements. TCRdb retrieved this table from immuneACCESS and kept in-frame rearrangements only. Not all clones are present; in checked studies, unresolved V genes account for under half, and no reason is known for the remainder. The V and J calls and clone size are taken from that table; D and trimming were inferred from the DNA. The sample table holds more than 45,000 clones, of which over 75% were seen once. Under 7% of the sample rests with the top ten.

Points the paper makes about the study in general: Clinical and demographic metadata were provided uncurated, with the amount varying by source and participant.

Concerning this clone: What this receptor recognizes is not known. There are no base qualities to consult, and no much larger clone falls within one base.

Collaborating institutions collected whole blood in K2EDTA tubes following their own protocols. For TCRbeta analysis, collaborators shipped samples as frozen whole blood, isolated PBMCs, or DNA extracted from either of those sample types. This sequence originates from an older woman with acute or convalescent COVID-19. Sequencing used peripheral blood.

The CDR3 loop reads CAISAGGPGEQFF. The sequence in DNA is TGTGCCATCTCAGCGGGAGGGCCAGGTGAGCAGTTCTTC. The sequence joins TRBV10-3 to TRBJ2-1, with 10 bases in between that match TRBD2. Trimming takes 8 bases off V and 9 bases off J; junction bases not matched to a gene: 7. CDR1 and CDR2 are read off the germline V gene as ENHRY and SYGVKD. The CDR3 runs 13 residues from the cysteine to the phenylalanine. Only the CDR3 part of the read is kept: 39 bases, read in frame from the first base.